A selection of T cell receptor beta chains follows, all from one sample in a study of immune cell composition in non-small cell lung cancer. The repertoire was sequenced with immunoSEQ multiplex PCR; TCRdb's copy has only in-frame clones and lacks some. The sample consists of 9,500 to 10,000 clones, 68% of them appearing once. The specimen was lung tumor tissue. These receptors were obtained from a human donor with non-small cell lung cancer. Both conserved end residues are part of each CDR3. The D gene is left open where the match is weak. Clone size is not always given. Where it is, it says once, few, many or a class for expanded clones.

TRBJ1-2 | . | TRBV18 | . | CASSPNRPGPVYGYTF | TGTGCCAGCTCACCAAACCGGCCAGGGCCCGTCTATGGCTACACCTTC
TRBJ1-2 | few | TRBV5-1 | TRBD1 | CASSLGQGSLYGYTF | TGCGCCAGCAGCTTGGGACAGGGGAGCCTTTATGGCTACACCTTC
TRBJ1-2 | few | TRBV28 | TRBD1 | CACQGGQNYGYTF | TGTGCCTGCCAAGGGGGACAGAACTATGGCTACACCTTC
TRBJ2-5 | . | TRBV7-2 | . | CATQTPGAWETQYF | TGTGCCACCCAAACCCCGGGGGCGTGGGAGACCCAGTACTTC
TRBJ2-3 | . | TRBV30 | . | CAWSTPGADTQYF | TGTGCCTGGAGTACCCCCGGCGCAGATACGCAGTATTTT
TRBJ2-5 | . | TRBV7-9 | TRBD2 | CASSALAGGFQETQYF | TGTGCCAGCAGCGCCTTAGCGGGGGGCTTCCAAGAGACCCAGTACTTC
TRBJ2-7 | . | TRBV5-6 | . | CASSFGLREQYF | TGTGCCAGCAGCTTCGGTTTACGCGAGCAGTACTTC
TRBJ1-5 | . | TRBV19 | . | CASSQQGEDQPQHF | TGTGCCAGTAGCCAACAGGGAGAGGATCAGCCCCAGCATTTT
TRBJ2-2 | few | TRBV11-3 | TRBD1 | CASSPRTGNTGELFF | TGTGCCAGCAGCCCCCGGACAGGGAACACCGGGGAGCTGTTTTTT
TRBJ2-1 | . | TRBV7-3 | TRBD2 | CASSLDTGGANEQFF | TGTGCCAGCAGCTTAGACACGGGAGGAGCTAATGAGCAGTTCTTC
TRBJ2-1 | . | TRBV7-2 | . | CASSVIRGYNEQFF | TGTGCCAGCAGCGTAATAAGGGGGTACAATGAGCAGTTCTTC
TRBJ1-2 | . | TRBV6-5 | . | CASSYSRDSYGYTF | TGTGCCAGCAGTTACTCGAGGGATTCCTATGGCTACACCTTC
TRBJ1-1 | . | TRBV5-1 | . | CASSLGGRTEAFF | TGCGCCAGCAGCTTGGGGGGCAGGACTGAAGCTTTCTTT
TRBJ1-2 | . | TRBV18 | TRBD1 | CASSLGQGASGYTF | TGTGCCAGCTCCCTAGGACAGGGGGCGAGTGGCTACACCTTC
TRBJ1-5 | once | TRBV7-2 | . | CASSLGVGRNQPQHF | TGTGCCAGCAGCTTGGGGGTCGGTCGCAATCAGCCCCAGCATTTT
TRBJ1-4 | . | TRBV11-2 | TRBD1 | CASSAPTGGGEKLFF | TGTGCCAGCAGCGCCCCAACAGGGGGCGGTGAAAAACTGTTTTTT
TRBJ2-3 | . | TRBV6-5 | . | CASIKTPADTQYF | TGTGCCAGCATAAAAACTCCCGCAGATACGCAGTATTTT
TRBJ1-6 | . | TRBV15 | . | CATSRADFGVSPLHF | TGTGCCACCAGCAGAGCAGATTTCGGGGTCTCACCCCTCCACTTT
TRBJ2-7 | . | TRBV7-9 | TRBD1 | CASSPGQGGYEQYF | TGTGCCAGCAGCCCGGGACAGGGTGGATACGAGCAGTACTTC
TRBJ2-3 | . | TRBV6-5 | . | CASSYSGDTQYF | TGTGCCAGCAGTTACTCAGGCGATACGCAGTATTTT
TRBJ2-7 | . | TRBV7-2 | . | CASSFDATEGFYEQYF | TGTGCCAGCAGCTTCGACGCGACAGAGGGGTTCTACGAGCAGTACTTC
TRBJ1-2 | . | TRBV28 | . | CASSLYRTHSGNYGYTF | TGTGCCAGCAGTTTATACCGCACTCACAGCGGGAACTATGGCTACACCTTC
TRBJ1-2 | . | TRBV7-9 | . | CASSLALGGARGYTF | TGTGCCAGCAGCCTAGCCCTCGGGGGGGCGCGTGGCTACACCTTC
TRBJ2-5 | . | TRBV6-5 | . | CASSYSRGPWETQYF | TGTGCCAGCAGTTACTCTCGGGGACCCTGGGAGACCCAGTACTTC
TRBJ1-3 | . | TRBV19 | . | CASSPREGGNTIYF | TGTGCCAGTAGTCCTCGGGAGGGAGGAAACACCATATATTTT
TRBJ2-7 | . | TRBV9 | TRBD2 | CASSGLAGDYEQYF | TGTGCCAGCAGCGGACTAGCGGGGGACTACGAGCAGTACTTC
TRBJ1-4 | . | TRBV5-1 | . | CASSLAGTTNEKLFF | TGCGCCAGCAGCTTGGCCGGGACAACTAATGAAAAACTGTTTTTT
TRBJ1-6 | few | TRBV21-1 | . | CASSISRPQVVQVNYSPLHF | TGTGCCAGCAGCATCTCAAGGCCCCAGGTGGTACAGGTAAATTATTCACCCCTCCACTTT
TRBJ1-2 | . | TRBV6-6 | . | CASSSADYGYTF | TGTGCCAGCAGTTCGGCAGACTATGGCTACACCTTC
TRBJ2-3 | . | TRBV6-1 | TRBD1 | CASSATGGGPDTQYF | TGTGCCAGCAGCGCGACAGGGGGTGGGCCAGATACGCAGTATTTT
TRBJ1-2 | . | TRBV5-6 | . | CASSPGLYGYTF | TGTGCCAGCAGCCCCGGATTGTATGGCTACACCTTC
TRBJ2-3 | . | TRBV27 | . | CASSNIRGITDTQYF | TGTGCCAGCTCCAACATTCGGGGGATCACAGATACGCAGTATTTT
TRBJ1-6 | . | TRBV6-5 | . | CASSYSGNSPLHF | TGTGCCAGCAGTTACTCGGGGAATTCACCCCTCCACTTT
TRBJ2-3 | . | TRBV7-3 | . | CASSLKDPLDTQYF | TGTGCCAGCAGCTTAAAAGACCCCTTGGATACGCAGTATTTT
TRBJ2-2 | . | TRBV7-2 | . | CASNSGTTNTGELFF | TGTGCCAGCAACTCCGGGACAACGAACACCGGGGAGCTGTTTTTT
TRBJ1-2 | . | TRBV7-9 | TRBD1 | CASSLLFADRRLPSYGYTF | TGTGCCAGCAGCTTACTTTTCGCGGACAGGCGGCTCCCGAGCTATGGCTACACCTTC
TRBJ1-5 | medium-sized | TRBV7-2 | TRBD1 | CASSTQTGEDQPQHF | TGTGCCAGCAGCACCCAAACAGGGGAGGATCAGCCCCAGCATTTT
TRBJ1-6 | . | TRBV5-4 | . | CASSFVNSPLHF | TGTGCCAGCAGCTTTGTAAATTCACCCCTCCACTTT
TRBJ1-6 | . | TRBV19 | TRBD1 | CASSEGANNSPLHF | TGTGCCAGTAGTGAGGGGGCGAATAATTCACCCCTCCACTTT